The 22 T cell receptor beta chains in this list originate from one sample, sequenced in a study of blood T cells in healthy people across ages. Then a second PCR, running about 6 to 12 cycles, was carried out with a sample-barcoded 5' primer and a J-beta primer mix. TCRdb used MiXCR to reprocess the 5' RACE reads, holding one entry per CDR3 protein. The table has 800,000 or so distinct CDR3 sequences, around 62% seen once; the top ten hold 25% to 30%. The sample was blood. All receptors derive from a man aged 30 to 45 in good health.

This chain uses TRBV7-2 with TRBJ2-3, with no clear D. The CDR3 contains 12 residues. V lost 1 base and J lost 11, with 10 bases in between. Per germline, CDR1 SGHTA and CDR2 FQGNSA. CDR3 coding DNA: TGTGCCAGCAGCTTAGTTTTGGGTTTGCAGTATTTT. It codes for CASSLVLGLQYF.

The rearrangement uses TRBV4-3 and TRBJ2-1, with 8 nucleotides matching TRBD2. J was trimmed by 7 bases and V by 3 bases; bases with no gene match: 11. The germline gives CDR1 LGHNA, CDR2 YSLEER. The CDR3 runs 16 residues. CDR3 in amino acids: CASSHGVYGGANEQFF. The CDR3, as DNA: TGCGCCAGCAGCCATGGAGTATACGGGGGGGCGAATGAGCAGTTCTTC.

The chain carries TRBV7-2 and TRBJ2-7, with D tentatively TRBD1 or TRBD2 (5 bases each). This CDR3 spans 14 amino acids. Germline lookup yields CDR1 SGHTA and CDR2 FQGNSA. The V gene lost 1 base and the J gene lost 0 bases, with 7 bases spanning the gap. The CDR3 DNA reads TGTGCCAGCAGCTTAGGGGACGTCTCCTACGAGCAGTACTTC. It codes for CASSLGDVSYEQYF.

This chain joins TRBV12-3 or TRBV12-4 and TRBJ2-1; TRBD2 agrees at 7 bases. CDR3 length: 12 residues. Germline trimming cut 7 bases from V and 8 bases from J; bases unmatched to any gene: 5. CDR3 sequence reads: CASTWGGHEQFF. The CDR3 DNA is TGTGCCAGCACCTGGGGGGGACATGAGCAGTTCTTC.

A few counts support this clonotype. This sequence joins TRBV7-2 and TRBJ2-3, with D unresolved. The CDR3 sequence is 13 residues long. The germline CDR1 and CDR2 sequences are SGHTA and FQGNSA. Between the trimmed V and J ends, which lost 0 bases and 4 bases, there was a span of 5 bases. This chain's CDR3 is CASSLALPDTQYF. The CDR3, as DNA: TGTGCCAGCAGCTTAGCCCTCCCAGATACGCAGTATTTT.

As concerns this clonotype: It is unclear where the CDR3 begins or ends on the DNA, so no DNA is shown, and the CDR3 is as TCRdb lists it. V usage is TRBV6-1 and J usage is TRBJ1-1; the table's D call, TRBD1, has no DNA check behind it. Termini included, the CDR3 measures 14 amino acids. Germline CDR1 is MNHNS and CDR2 is SASEGT. CDR3 amino acids: CASILDRANTEAFF.

This CDR3 is CASSQDLGGFYNEQFF. Written as DNA, the CDR3 is TGCGCCAGCAGCCAAGATCTAGGGGGCTTCTACAATGAGCAGTTCTTC. The chain recombines TRBV4-3 with TRBJ2-1; 7 bases are shared with TRBD1. The CDR3 is 16 residues long. Germline trimming cut 0 bases from V and 3 bases from J; bases unmatched to any gene: 5. Germline V gene lookup returns CDR1 LGHNA and CDR2 YSLEER.

In this sample, this clonotype turned up a few times. The genes are TRBV4-3 and TRBJ2-3, with D possibly matching TRBD2 (5 bases). The germline V gene has CDR1 LGHNA and CDR2 YSLEER. V was trimmed by 0 bases and J by 2 bases, leaving 15 bases between them. This CDR3 region has 17 residues. This CDR3 is CASSQEWRVWSTDTQYF. In DNA form, the CDR3 reads TGCGCCAGCAGCCAAGAGTGGCGGGTTTGGTCCACAGATACGCAGTATTTT.

This sequence joins TRBV7-2 and TRBJ2-5; D gene ambiguous. The length of the CDR3 is 12 residues. V lost 3 bases to trimming and J lost 7 bases, with 9 bases between them. The germline V gene has CDR1 SGHTA and CDR2 FQGNSA. As DNA, the CDR3 is TGTGCCAGCAGCTTCGCCGGACCGACCCAGTACTTC. It codes for CASSFAGPTQYF.

This clonotype occurred once. The rearrangement links TRBV4-2 to TRBJ2-7; maybe TRBD1 (5 bases). Per the germline V gene, CDR1 is LGHNA and CDR2 is YNFKEQ. The germline V and J ends were trimmed by 0 bases and 1 base, with 10 bases remaining between them. The CDR3 is 15 residues long. DNA of the CDR3: TGTGCCAGCAGCCAAGAGGGCAGGGAATCCTACGAGCAGTACTTC. Amino acid sequence: CASSQEGRESYEQYF.

The V and J genes are TRBV10-3 and TRBJ2-2, with D tentatively TRBD2 (5 bases). Trimming pared 4 bases from V and 0 bases from J, leaving 9 bases between. The CDR3 has 15 amino acids. Looked up from germline, CDR1 is ENHRY and CDR2 is SYGVKD. The CDR3 bases are TGTGCCATCAGTGGTCTGGACTCGAACACCGGGGAGCTGTTTTTT. This gives the protein CAISGLDSNTGELFF.

This clonotype came up a few times. J is TRBJ2-5 and V is TRBV4-2; 9 bases are a match to TRBD2. This CDR3 has 16 residues. Germline V gene sequence: CDR1 LGHNA, CDR2 YNFKEQ. V lost 1 base, J lost 5 bases, and 8 bases stayed unmatched. CDR3 DNA sequence: TGTGCCAGCAGCCAAGTTACTGGGCTAGCGGGGGAGACCCAGTACTTC. It codes for CASSQVTGLAGETQYF.

The rearrangement uses TRBV19 and TRBJ2-3, with D possibly being TRBD1 (6 bases). CDR1 and CDR2 from the germline V gene are LNHDA and SQIVND (reference sequence). Trimming removed 6 bases from V and 10 bases from J, with 20 bases in between. The CDR3 is made up of 14 amino acids. The CDR3 coding sequence is TGTGCCAGTAGCAGGGGATTAGGAGTAGAGGCGCAGTATTTT. Its protein is CASSRGLGVEAQYF.

This clonotype was seen a few times. The CDR3 is CAISESEAGDQETQYF. As DNA, the CDR3 is TGTGCCATCAGTGAGTCCGAAGCGGGGGACCAAGAGACCCAGTACTTC. The gene calls are TRBV10-3 and TRBJ2-5; 8 nucleotides match TRBD2. CDR3 size: 16 residues. CDR1 is ENHRY and CDR2 is SYGVKD in the germline V gene. V was pared by 0 bases and J by 0 bases, with 3 bases of the junction left unmatched.

The chain joins TRBV7-2 to TRBJ2-7; no clear D. Trimming left V 1 base short and J 1 base short, with 8 bases between. The CDR3 is 14 residues long. CDR1 SGHTA and CDR2 FQGNSA come from the germline V gene. CDR3 sequence: CASSLVPGSYEQYF. The CDR3 DNA reads as TGTGCCAGCAGCTTAGTACCGGGTTCCTACGAGCAGTACTTC.

The chain joins TRBV21-1 to TRBJ1-1; the table's D call TRBD1 went unverified against the DNA. TRBV21-1 is described as a pseudogene. The CDR3 is 15 residues long. The CDR3 loop is CASGLVSGRDTEAFF. CDR3 DNA sequence: TGTGCCAGCGGGCTTGTGTCGGGCAGGGACACTGAAGCTTTCTTT.

The rearrangement uses TRBV9 and TRBJ2-7; a possible D gene is TRBD2 (6 bases). V lost 0 bases, J lost 7 bases, and 8 bases lay in between. Germline assignment: CDR1 SGDLS and CDR2 YYNGEE. CDR3 length: 12 amino acids. The CDR3 DNA sequence: TGTGCCAGCAGCGTAGGGGAGGAAGAGCAGTACTTC. Its translation is CASSVGEEEQYF.

With respect to this clonotype: The junction departs from germline at one end; a sequencing error may be responsible. CDR3 nucleotide sequence: TGTGCCAGCAGTTTAGCTGGGACAGGGGCGGAGGGCTACACCTTC. It yields the protein CASSLAGTGAEGYTF. The chain recombines TRBV7-2 with TRBJ1-2; 10 bases agree with TRBD1. The CDR3 consists of 15 residues. Germline V gene data show CDR1 as SGHTA and CDR2 as FQGNSA.

The rearrangement links TRBV6-2 or TRBV6-3 to TRBJ2-3; D gene unclear. V lost 6 bases and J 2 bases, leaving 9 bases between the germline ends. The CDR3 has 13 residues. The V gene's germline CDR1 is MNHEY and CDR2 SVGEGT. The CDR3 sequence is CASRPYNTDTQYF. The CDR3 DNA is TGTGCCAGCAGACCCTACAACACAGATACGCAGTATTTT.

This sequence joins TRBV2 and TRBJ2-1; possibly TRBD1 for D (5 bases). Germline V gene lookup returns CDR1 SNHLY and CDR2 FYNNEI. The V gene lost 4 bases and the J gene lost 4 bases, with 17 bases spanning the gap. The CDR3 is 16 residues long. CDR3 region: CASSGQNPTRYNEQFF. The CDR3 DNA is TGTGCCAGCAGTGGACAGAACCCAACCAGGTACAATGAGCAGTTCTTC.

V gene TRBV5-1 combines with J gene TRBJ2-7, with 11 bases aligning to TRBD1. CDR1 SGHRS and CDR2 YFSETQ come from the germline V gene. With V trimmed by 4 bases and J by 2 bases, 8 bases remained unmatched. The CDR3 is 16 residues long. The CDR3 DNA is TGCGCCAGCAGCCCACTACCGGGACAGGGGGCCTACGAGCAGTACTTC. Its protein is CASSPLPGQGAYEQYF.

The chain joins TRBV14 to TRBJ2-5; 9 bases are shared with TRBD1. CDR3 length: 15 amino acids. Germline CDR1 and CDR2: SGHDN and FVKESK. The junction had 19 bases not matched to a gene; V was cut back by 9 bases and J by 11 bases. CDR3 loop: CASSFRDRELVKQYF. For the CDR3, the DNA is TGTGCCAGTAGCTTCCGGGACAGGGAGCTGGTGAAGCAGTACTTC. The whole variable domain, filled in from reference TRBV14 and TRBJ2-5, reads EAGVTQFPSHSVIEKGQTVTLRCDPISGHDNLYWYRRVMGKEIKFLLHFVKESKQDESGMPNNRFLAERTGGTYSTLKVQPAELEDSGVYFCASSFRDRELVKQYFGPGTRLLVL.